This T cell receptor (beta chain) derives from a study of Tregs in tolerant kidney transplant recipients. Sequencing used immunoSEQ multiplex PCR; TCRdb keeps in-frame clones, though not all of them. The sample holds roughly 66,000 clones, roughly 89% seen once. V lost 8 bases and J lost 1; bases outside the gene matches: 10. This CDR3 contains 15 residues. The germline gives CDR1 MNHNS, CDR2 SASEGT. The clonotype originates from a human donor who received a combined kidney and bone marrow transplant. This material consisted of CD8+ T cells from blood, taken before the transplant. The V gene is TRBV6-1, the J gene TRBJ1-1; 7 bases fit TRBD1. DNA of the CDR3: TGTGCCAGCCTAGGAACAGGGGCCCAGAACACTGAAGCTTTCTTT. It translates to CASLGTGAQNTEAFF.